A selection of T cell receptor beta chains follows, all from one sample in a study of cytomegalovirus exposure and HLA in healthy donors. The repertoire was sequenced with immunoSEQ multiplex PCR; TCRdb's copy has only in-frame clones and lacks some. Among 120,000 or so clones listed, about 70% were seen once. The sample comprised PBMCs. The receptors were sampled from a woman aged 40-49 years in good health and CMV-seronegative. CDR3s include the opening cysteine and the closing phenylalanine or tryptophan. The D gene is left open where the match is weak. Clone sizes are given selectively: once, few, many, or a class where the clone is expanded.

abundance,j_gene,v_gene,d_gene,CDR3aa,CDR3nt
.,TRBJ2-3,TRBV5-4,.,CASSMAAGEYTDTQYF,TGTGCCAGCTCGATGGCGGCTGGAGAGTACACAGATACGCAGTATTTT
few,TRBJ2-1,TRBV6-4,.,CATGTGPYNEQFF,TGTGCCACCGGGACTGGACCCTACAATGAGCAGTTCTTC
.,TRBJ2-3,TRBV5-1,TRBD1,CASSEGQGTDTQYF,TGCGCCAGCAGCGAAGGACAGGGGACAGATACGCAGTATTTT
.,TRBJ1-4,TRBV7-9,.,CSSSLNRNRDIEKLFF,TGTTCCAGCAGCTTAAACAGGAACAGGGATATCGAAAAACTGTTTTTT
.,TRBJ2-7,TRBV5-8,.,CASSSAGPSGEQYF,TGTGCCAGCAGCTCCGCGGGACCCTCGGGTGAGCAGTACTTC
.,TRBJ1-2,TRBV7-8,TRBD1,CASSPPTGDYGYTF,TGTGCCAGCAGCCCCCCGACAGGGGACTATGGCTACACCTTC
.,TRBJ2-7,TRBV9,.,CASSVTLESQTYEQYF,TGTGCCAGCAGCGTCACCCTGGAGAGCCAAACCTACGAGCAGTACTTC
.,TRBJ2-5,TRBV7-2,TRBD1,CASSFLSGTEETQYF,TGTGCCAGCAGCTTTTTATCCGGGACAGAAGAGACCCAGTACTTC
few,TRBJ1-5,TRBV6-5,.,CASSYGGGGQPQHF,TGTGCCAGCAGTTATGGCGGGGGCGGACAGCCCCAGCATTTT
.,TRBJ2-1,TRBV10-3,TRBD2,CASSGGTYNEQFF,TGTGCCAGTTCGGGGGGGACCTACAATGAGCAGTTCTTC
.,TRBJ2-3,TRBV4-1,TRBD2,CASSQDDERGDTQYF,TGCGCCAGCAGCCAAGATGATGAGCGGGGAGATACGCAGTATTTT
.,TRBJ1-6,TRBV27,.,CASSARSASYNSPLHF,TGTGCCAGCAGTGCGAGGTCTGCCTCCTATAATTCACCCCTCCACTTT
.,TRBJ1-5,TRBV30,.,CAWSVGGLRLNQPQHF,TGTGCCTGGAGTGTGGGGGGGCTCCGATTGAATCAGCCCCAGCATTTT
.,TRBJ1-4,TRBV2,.,CASRQGANEKLFF,TGTGCCAGCAGACAGGGAGCTAATGAAAAACTGTTTTTT
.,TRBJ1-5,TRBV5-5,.,CASSLGLQPQHF,TGTGCCAGCAGCCTCGGACTTCAGCCCCAGCATTTT
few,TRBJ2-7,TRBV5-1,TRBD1,CASSLSGQGVHEQYF,TGCGCCAGCAGCTTGAGTGGACAGGGAGTCCACGAGCAGTACTTC
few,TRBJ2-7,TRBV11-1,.,CASSPPGSYEQYF,TGTGCCAGCAGCCCACCGGGGTCCTACGAGCAGTACTTC
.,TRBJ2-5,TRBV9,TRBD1,CASSSGTGTGETQYF,TGTGCCAGCAGTTCCGGGACAGGGACGGGGGAGACCCAGTACTTC